One and the same sample provided the 25 T cell receptor beta chains below, sequenced in a study of control samples from healthy donors and cancer patients. Sequencing was performed with immunoSEQ multiplex PCR; in TCRdb, only in-frame clones are kept and a portion is missing. The repertoire holds roughly 80,000 clones, about 88% seen once, with 5% to 7% in the top ten. Sample: blood. The receptors stem from a woman aged 50 to 65 in good health.

V and J are TRBV6-1 and TRBJ1-1; tentative D call: TRBD1 (6 bases). Trimming cost V 2 bases and J 6 bases, with 10 bases left between them. Looked up from germline, CDR1 is MNHNS and CDR2 is SASEGT. This CDR3 is built from 13 residues. DNA of the CDR3: TGTGCCAGCAGTGAACGGGCAGGGGCTGAAGCTTTCTTT. It yields the protein CASSERAGAEAFF.

The chain has TRBV5-1 and TRBJ1-3; D uncertain. V was pared by 0 bases and J by 0 bases, with 10 bases between. There are 16 residues in the CDR3. Germline V gene lookup returns CDR1 SGHRS and CDR2 YFSETQ. CDR3 bases: TGCGCCAGCAGCTTGGATGGGTTCACCTCTGGAAACACCATATATTTT. It specifies CASSLDGFTSGNTIYF.

V usage is TRBV10-3 and J usage is TRBJ1-6; TRBD1 is a possible D gene (5 bases). V was clipped by 6 bases and J by 7 bases, with 7 bases between them. This CDR3 region has 12 residues. The germline V gene has CDR1 ENHRY and CDR2 SYGVKD. Written as DNA, the CDR3 is TGTGCCATCAGGGGGGTGAATTCACCCCTCCACTTT. Residues: CAIRGVNSPLHF.

The rearrangement uses TRBV12-3 or TRBV12-4 and TRBJ1-1, with no clear D. The CDR3 has 13 residues. The ends were cut back, 1 base at V and 5 bases at J, with 8 bases in the middle. CDR3 DNA: TGTGCCAGCAGTTTAGGGACTGGGACTGAAGCTTTCTTT. Translation gives CASSLGTGTEAFF.

The chain couples TRBV2 to TRBJ2-3; 7 nucleotides match TRBD1. There are 15 residues in the CDR3. The trim removed 6 bases at V and 0 bases at J, leaving 6 bases unmatched. Germline CDR1 SNHLY, CDR2 FYNNEI. The CDR3: CASRDRLASTDTQYF. CDR3 DNA: TGTGCCAGCAGGGACAGGCTCGCTAGCACAGATACGCAGTATTTT.

The chain uses TRBV28 and TRBJ1-5, with TRBD1 matching 10 bases. V lost 6 bases to trimming and J lost 7 bases; unmatched junction nucleotides: 9. Germline V gives CDR1 MDHEN, CDR2 SYDVKM. This CDR3 has 15 amino acids. The CDR3 loop reads CASRYLGTGVQPQHF. In DNA, the CDR3 is TGTGCCAGCAGATATCTAGGGACAGGGGTGCAGCCCCAGCATTTT.

This clone turned up a few times. The chain recombines TRBV6-5 with TRBJ2-1, with 8 bases matching TRBD1. J was trimmed by 9 bases and V by 7 bases; bases with no gene match: 8. Germline CDR1 reads MNHEY; CDR2 reads SVGAGI. The CDR3 runs 13 residues. In nucleotides, the CDR3 is TGTGCCAGCAAGACACCAGGGGGCATTGAGCAGTTCTTC. As protein: CASKTPGGIEQFF.

The V gene is TRBV6-1, the J gene TRBJ1-5; D gene ambiguous. This CDR3 region has 14 residues. Trimming cost V 3 bases and J 2 bases, with 8 bases left between them. CDR1 and CDR2 (germline): MNHNS, SASEGT. As DNA, the CDR3 is TGTGCCAGCAGTGAGAGCCAAGGCAATCAGCCCCAGCATTTT. This sequence encodes CASSESQGNQPQHF.

The CDR3 sequence is CASTMTGWDNTEAFF. In DNA, the CDR3 is TGTGCCAGCACAATGACAGGCTGGGATAACACTGAAGCTTTCTTT. The chain combines TRBV6-5 with TRBJ1-1; tentative D call: TRBD1 (6 bases). The CDR3 has 15 amino acids. Trimming stripped 7 bases from V and 2 bases from J, with 17 bases between. Germline V gene sequence: CDR1 MNHEY, CDR2 SVGAGI.

The chain uses TRBV5-5 and TRBJ2-1, with a weak D call TRBD2 (5 bases). V lost 7 bases and J lost 6, with 17 bases in between. CDR3 length: 14 amino acids. Germline V lookup: CDR1 SGHKS, CDR2 YYEKEE (reference sequence). In nucleotides, the CDR3 is TGTGCCAGCCGCTCAGGACCGGAGGTCAATGAGCAGTTCTTC. It yields the protein CASRSGPEVNEQFF.

This clone was picked up one time. This chain connects TRBV5-4 to TRBJ1-4; D is possibly TRBD1 (5 bases). Germline assignment: CDR1 SGHNT and CDR2 YYREEE (reference sequence). The length of the CDR3 is 16 residues. V was clipped by 0 bases and J by 8 bases, with 17 bases between them. CDR3 nucleotides: TGTGCCAGCAGCTTGGGACAGACACGCCAATTCGAAAAACTGTTTTTT. Its protein product is CASSLGQTRQFEKLFF.

This clone appeared a single time. The gene calls are TRBV7-2 and TRBJ2-2, with D unresolved. CDR1 SGHTA and CDR2 FQGNSA come from the germline V gene. Trimming pared 5 bases from V and 1 base from J, leaving 8 bases between. This CDR3 is built from 14 residues. The CDR3 bases are TGTGCCAGCAGCCCCAAGAGGAACACCGGGGAGCTGTTTTTT. Protein product: CASSPKRNTGELFF.

The sample holds a few counts of this clone. The V call is TRBV10-2, the J call TRBJ1-5; D ambiguous. The CDR3 runs to 13 residues. Germline V gene lookup returns CDR1 WSHSY and CDR2 SAAADI. V was pared by 7 bases and J by 3 bases, with 10 bases between. The CDR3: CASTGNFNQPQHF. Here the CDR3 DNA reads TGCGCCAGCACAGGCAACTTCAATCAGCCCCAGCATTTT.

The J gene is TRBJ1-5, the V gene TRBV19, with D uncertain. Germline-derived CDR1 and CDR2 are LNHDA and SQIVND (reference sequence). CDR3 length: 14 amino acids. V was cut by 7 bases and J by 1 base, with 11 bases left in between. The CDR3 bases are TGTGCCAGTACATCCTTGCAGAGCAATCAGCCCCAGCATTTT. Amino acids: CASTSLQSNQPQHF.

V gene TRBV18 combines with J gene TRBJ1-3, with D possibly being TRBD1 (6 bases). Trimming cost V 4 bases and J 3 bases, with 16 bases left between them. This CDR3 is 16 amino acids long. Per the germline V gene, CDR1 is KGHSH and CDR2 is LQKENI. The CDR3 DNA reads as TGTGCCAGCTCACGAGACGGCAGGGGCTATGGAAACACCATATATTTT. It encodes CASSRDGRGYGNTIYF.

The chain is built from TRBV4-1 and TRBJ1-3; 8 bases match TRBD1. J was trimmed by 7 bases and V by 2 bases; bases with no gene match: 7. Germline assignment: CDR1 MGHRA and CDR2 YSYEKL. This CDR3 comprises 15 residues. As DNA, the CDR3 is TGCGCCAGCAGCCAACAACAAGGACAGGGCAACACCATATATTTT. Its protein product is CASSQQQGQGNTIYF.

The chain has TRBV5-3 and TRBJ1-5; D remains ambiguous. TRBV5-3 is an open reading frame whose function is uncertain. With 5 bases removed from V and 4 bases from J, the gap between germline ends came to 19 bases. The CDR3 has 16 residues. CDR3 bases: TGTGCCAGAAGTTCCGGGAGCCCATATAGTAATCAGCCCCAGCATTTT. This translates into CARSSGSPYSNQPQHF.

V and J are TRBV6-5 and TRBJ1-6; TRBD1 might be the D (6 bases). CDR3 length: 13 residues. The germline V gene has CDR1 MNHEY and CDR2 SVGAGI. The V end lost 9 bases, the J end lost 7 bases, and 13 bases lay between the germline ends. The CDR3 sequence is CASQQGQNSPLHF. CDR3 sequence (DNA): TGTGCCAGTCAACAGGGTCAGAATTCACCCCTCCACTTT.

CDR3 residues: CSVALVGRTGLAGANVLTF. The CDR3 DNA reads TGCAGCGTTGCGCTGGTTGGTAGGACAGGCTTAGCTGGGGCCAACGTCCTGACTTTC. The chain combines TRBV29-1 with TRBJ2-6; 7 nucleotides agree with TRBD1. Germline CDR1 is SQVTM and CDR2 is ANQGSEA. The junction had 17 bases not matched to a gene; V was cut back by 4 bases and J by 2 bases. This CDR3 region has 19 residues.

The V call is TRBV25-1, the J call TRBJ2-1; D gene uncertain. The germline CDR1 and CDR2 sequences are MGHDK and SYGVNS. This CDR3 region has 16 residues. The V and J ends lost 3 bases and 0 bases respectively, with 12 bases between them. The CDR3 is CASSEVAASSYNEQFF. CDR3 coding DNA: TGTGCCAGCAGTGAGGTCGCGGCGAGCTCCTACAATGAGCAGTTCTTC.

The V gene is TRBV12-3 or TRBV12-4, the J gene TRBJ1-2; a weak D match, TRBD1 (5 bases). This CDR3 spans 13 amino acids. The germline V and J ends were trimmed by 3 bases and 7 bases, with 12 bases remaining between them. The CDR3 sequence is CASSLKGRGGYTF. The DNA of the CDR3 is TGTGCCAGCAGTTTGAAGGGGAGGGGTGGCTACACCTTC.

V is TRBV7-9 and J is TRBJ1-1, with D uncertain. The ends were cut back, 1 base at V and 7 bases at J, with 7 bases in the middle. Germline assignment: CDR1 SEHNR and CDR2 FQNEAQ (reference sequence). The CDR3 has 12 residues. CDR3 sequence (DNA): TGTGCCAGCAGCTTAGGACACGGTGAAGCTTTCTTT. Translated: CASSLGHGEAFF.

This rearrangement joins TRBV11-2 to TRBJ1-1; 8 bases line up with TRBD1. The CDR3 runs to 16 residues. Germline V gives CDR1 SGHAT, CDR2 FQNNGV. V was clipped by 2 bases and J by 3 bases; unmatched bases: 8. CDR3 in DNA: TGTGCCAGCAGCTTATACTCGACAGGGGTAGACACTGAAGCTTTCTTT. It is translated as CASSLYSTGVDTEAFF.

This CDR3 reads CASSFRQVETDTQYF. CDR3 nucleotide sequence: TGTGCCAGCAGCTTCCGCCAGGTGGAGACAGATACGCAGTATTTT. V usage is TRBV7-2 and J usage is TRBJ2-3; D uncertain. The V end lost 3 bases, the J end lost 3 bases, and 13 bases lay between the germline ends. The CDR3 totals 15 residues. Per germline, CDR1 SGHTA and CDR2 FQGNSA.

The DNA for the CDR3 is TGTGCCAGCTCACCAAACAGGGGGCTAACTGAAGCTTTCTTT. It encodes CASSPNRGLTEAFF. J is TRBJ1-1 and V is TRBV18, with 9 bases aligning to TRBD1. V shed 2 bases, J shed 5 bases, and the junction held 3 bases outside the gene matches. CDR3 size: 14 residues. CDR1 and CDR2 (germline): KGHSH, LQKENI.